Sequencing of this TCR beta chain was carried out in a study of response to subunit inactivated influenza vaccine. The junction had 8 bases not matched to a gene; V was cut back by 0 bases and J by 4 bases. Germline CDR1 and CDR2: MNHEY and SVGEGT. This CDR3 comprises 17 residues. TCRdb re-called the RT-PCR reads through MiXCR, storing one row per CDR3 protein. The table lists roughly 620,000 distinct CDR3 sequences, 10% to 12% of them singletons. These same data were also listed under a study on T cells expressing NK-cell markers. From that paper: With UMIs, 5'RACE template switching was used to make TCR beta cDNA. Seven donors tested HCMV-seropositive and one tested seronegative among the eight sequenced. Alpha-beta TCR T cells were the sole sorting target in several experiments, owing to an anti-gamma-delta TCR antibody. These clonotypes, the leaders elsewhere, also led the CD3+CD56-NKG2C+ fraction in a few donors. Nothing established the HCMV specificity of expanded NKG2C+ T cell clones.

The sample consisted of PBMCs from blood, taken on the day of vaccination. V is TRBV6-2 or TRBV6-3 and J is TRBJ1-5; 8 bases fit TRBD1. The receptor was isolated from a man in his fifties who received an inactivated influenza vaccine. CDR3 bases: TGTGCCAGCAGTTACTCGATATGGGACAGGTCTAATCAGCCCCAGCATTTT. It codes for CASSYSIWDRSNQPQHF.